These 9 T cell receptor beta chains were all obtained from the same sample, sequenced in a study of T cells expressing NK-cell markers. TCRdb reprocessed the 5' RACE reads; each CDR3 protein has one entry and no DNA is given. This table holds 120,000 to 150,000 distinct CDR3 sequences. The sample taken for sequencing was blood T cells: a sorted CD56 or NKG2C T cell subset, CD4+ or CD8+ T cells, or bulk PBMC T cells (not recorded which). These TCRs come from a man between 18 and 35 years old in good health.

The chain combines TRBV9 with TRBJ2-2; the TCRdb call, TRBD1, lacks DNA for checking. The CDR3 runs to 16 residues. CDR1 and CDR2 from the germline V gene are SGDLS and YYNGEE. CDR3 sequence reads: CASIGEGQGRTGELFF.

The chain links TRBV13 to TRBJ2-1; TCRdb returns TRBD2, unconfirmable since there is no DNA. Germline CDR1 is PRHDT and CDR2 is FYEKMQ (reference sequence). CDR3 length equals 16 residues. The CDR3 here is CASSYWTSGRYNEQFF.

The chain links TRBV20-1 to TRBJ1-1; there is no DNA to check the TCRdb D call of TRBD1. This CDR3 is built from 13 residues. Germline CDR1 reads DFQATT; CDR2 reads SNEGSKA (reference sequence). The CDR3 sequence: CSARPRSRTEAFF.

The chain links TRBV7-3 to TRBJ2-1; checking the TCRdb D call of TRBD1 is not possible without DNA. CDR1 SGHTA and CDR2 FQGTGA come from the germline V gene. The CDR3 runs 15 residues. CDR3 sequence: CASSSDLSSYNEQFF.

The chain is built from TRBV4-1 and TRBJ2-5. The germline V gene encodes CDR1 MGHRA and CDR2 YSYEKL. This CDR3 is built from 12 residues. CDR3 amino acids: CASSPRGETQYF.

This chain uses TRBV18 with TRBJ2-1. Per germline, CDR1 KGHSH and CDR2 LQKENI. CDR3 size: 14 residues. The CDR3 spells CASSPTGGYDEQFF.

This rearrangement joins TRBV7-9 to TRBJ2-7; TCRdb selects TRBD1, and the lack of DNA leaves this call unchecked. The CDR3 has 16 amino acids. The germline V gene encodes CDR1 SEHNR and CDR2 FQNEAQ (reference sequence). The CDR3 loop reads CASSLASGTATYEQYF.

The chain is built from TRBV5-1 and TRBJ2-3. This CDR3 is built from 15 residues. Germline V gene sequence: CDR1 SGHRS, CDR2 YFSETQ. CDR3 amino acids: CASSLEGAFTDTQYF.

J is TRBJ2-7 and V is TRBV4-3; TCRdb outputs TRBD1, but without DNA this stays unchecked. The CDR3 covers 15 residues. Germline CDR1 reads LGHNA; CDR2 reads YSLEER. The CDR3 region is CASSRGDTPGDEQYF.